The 29 T cell receptor beta chains in this list originate from one sample, sequenced in a study of shared clonotypes between healthy human individuals. Measured with immunoSEQ multiplex PCR; TCRdb has only the in-frame clones, and not every one. Among 190,000 or so clones, approximately 92% were seen once, and the ten largest hold around 0.072%. Material: naive CD4+ T cells sorted from blood. The subset denotes: CD45RA+ positively selected. The origin of the receptors is a woman in her twenties or thirties in good health.

The chain carries TRBV7-2 and TRBJ2-7; 9 positions agree with TRBD1. The CDR3 runs 15 residues. Trimming at V came to 4 bases and at J to 4 bases, leaving 8 bases not matched to a gene. The germline V gene has CDR1 SGHTA and CDR2 FQGNSA. CDR3 loop: CASSSDGTGLYEQYF. The DNA of the CDR3 is TGTGCCAGCAGCTCCGACGGGACAGGGTTGTACGAGCAGTACTTC.

This chain connects TRBV28 to TRBJ2-1; a possible D gene is TRBD1 (6 bases). Between the trimmed V and J ends, which lost 5 bases and 0 bases, there was a span of 14 bases. Looked up from germline, CDR1 is MDHEN and CDR2 is SYDVKM. The CDR3 covers 16 residues. The CDR3 coding sequence is TGTGCCAGCAGTGTACAGGGAAAAAGCTCCTACAATGAGCAGTTCTTC. Its protein is CASSVQGKSSYNEQFF.

The CDR3 DNA is TGTGCCAGCAGACAACAACAGGGGGTCACTGAAGCTTTCTTT. This sequence encodes CASRQQQGVTEAFF. The V call is TRBV27, the J call TRBJ1-1, with 8 bases that match TRBD1. This CDR3 comprises 14 residues. Germline lookup yields CDR1 MNHEY and CDR2 SMNVEV (reference sequence). With 6 bases clipped from V and 4 bases from J, the junction kept 7 bases outside the gene matches.

This sequence joins TRBV18 and TRBJ2-7; 7 positions agree with TRBD2. CDR3 length: 15 amino acids. Germline CDR1 is KGHSH and CDR2 is LQKENI. Trimming removed 3 bases from V and 4 bases from J; junction bases left unmatched: 9. The CDR3 sequence is CASSPVAGNLYEQYF. CDR3 DNA: TGTGCCAGCTCACCGGTAGCGGGTAACCTTTACGAGCAGTACTTC.

The chain couples TRBV7-2 to TRBJ1-1; tentative D call: TRBD1 (5 bases). Trimming shortened V by 8 bases and J by 8 bases, and 15 bases separated the two germline ends. Looked up from germline, CDR1 is SGHTA and CDR2 is FQGNSA. CDR3 length: 12 amino acids. The CDR3 coding sequence is TGTGCCAGCGACGATAGGGGCAGCGAAGCTTTCTTT. It codes for CASDDRGSEAFF.

V usage is TRBV7-2 and J usage is TRBJ2-5, with 9 bases aligning to TRBD2. The DNA end is more similar to TRBJ2-7, so the J call may be wrong. The germline V gene encodes CDR1 SGHTA and CDR2 FQGNSA. The CDR3 runs to 14 residues. The CDR3 region has the DNA TGTGCCAGCAGCTTATTAGCGGGAGCCGGCGAGCAGTACTTC. This codes for CASSLLAGAGEQYF.

V is TRBV11-1 and J is TRBJ2-3; D may correspond to TRBD1 or TRBD2 (5 bases each). Germline assignment: CDR1 SGHAT and CDR2 FQDESV (reference sequence). The V and J ends lost 2 bases and 1 base respectively, with 13 bases between them. The CDR3 length is 16 residues. For the CDR3, the DNA is TGTGCCAGCAGCTTATTGGTGGGACGAGGCACAGATACGCAGTATTTT. Its translation is CASSLLVGRGTDTQYF.

This clone was observed a single time. This sequence joins TRBV28 and TRBJ2-6; no clear D. The CDR3 has 15 residues. Between the trimmed V and J ends, which lost 3 bases and 2 bases, there was a span of 8 bases. From germline, CDR1 is MDHEN and CDR2 SYDVKM. The CDR3 loop is CASSFPGAGANVLTF. For the CDR3, the DNA is TGTGCCAGCAGTTTTCCTGGGGCTGGGGCCAACGTCCTGACTTTC.

This clone has more than one count but fewer than ten. V usage is TRBV28 and J usage is TRBJ1-2; 8 bases match TRBD1. V was clipped by 8 bases and J by 8 bases; unmatched bases: 13. The germline gives CDR1 MDHEN, CDR2 SYDVKM. This CDR3 is built from 14 residues. CDR3 bases: TGTGCCAGCTCGTTAGACAGGGGAGTTCAGGGCTACACCTTC. Translating it yields CASSLDRGVQGYTF.

The chain combines TRBV7-2 with TRBJ2-7, with D possibly being TRBD1 (5 bases). From germline, CDR1 is SGHTA and CDR2 FQGNSA. This CDR3 has 12 amino acids. V lost 5 bases and J lost 2, with 7 bases in between. The DNA of the CDR3 is TGTGCCAGCAGCCAGGGCGCCTACGAGCAGTACTTC. As protein: CASSQGAYEQYF. Full variable domain (outside the CDR3, taken from reference TRBV7-2 and TRBJ2-7): GAGVSQSPSNKVTEKGKDVELRCDPISGHTALYWYRQSLGQGLEFLIYFQGNSAPDKSGLPSDRFSAERTGGSVSTLTIQRTQQEDSAVYLCASSQGAYEQYFGPGTRLTVT.

The chain couples TRBV27 to TRBJ1-1; D uncertain. With 5 bases removed from V and 7 bases from J, the gap between germline ends came to 14 bases. The CDR3 length is 13 residues. Per the germline V gene, CDR1 is MNHEY and CDR2 is SMNVEV (reference sequence). CDR3 in amino acids: CASSRTPPSEAFF. The CDR3 nucleotides read TGTGCCAGCAGTCGGACCCCACCAAGTGAAGCTTTCTTT.

The chain combines TRBV5-1 with TRBJ2-7; 9 positions match TRBD2. V lost 0 bases, J lost 2 bases, and 9 bases stayed unmatched. This CDR3 spans 17 amino acids. Germline V gene lookup returns CDR1 SGHRS and CDR2 YFSETQ. The CDR3 coding sequence is TGCGCCAGCAGCTTGGCGCTAGCGGGGAGGCAGCCCTACGAGCAGTACTTC. Its protein is CASSLALAGRQPYEQYF.

The chain uses TRBV5-1 and TRBJ2-7; 10 bases fit TRBD2. Germline V gene sequence: CDR1 SGHRS, CDR2 YFSETQ. The CDR3 extends over 14 amino acids. V trimming: 1 base; J trimming: 6 bases; junction bases outside the gene matches: 4. This CDR3 reads CASSLSGRAPEQYF. CDR3 sequence (DNA): TGCGCCAGCAGCTTGAGCGGGAGGGCCCCCGAGCAGTACTTC. The full variable domain, its missing parts supplied by reference TRBV5-1 and TRBJ2-7, is KAGVTQTPRYLIKTRGQQVTLSCSPISGHRSVSWYQQTPGQGLQFLFEYFSETQRNKGNFPGRFSGRQFSNSRSEMNVSTLELGDSALYLCASSLSGRAPEQYFGPGTRLTVT.

The rearrangement uses TRBV11-2 and TRBJ2-1, with 12 nucleotides matching TRBD2. Unmatched junction bases numbered 13, after V lost 5 bases and J lost 8 bases. The germline CDR1 and CDR2 sequences are SGHAT and FQNNGV. The CDR3 is made up of 17 amino acids. The CDR3 DNA sequence: TGTGCCAGCAGCGTCAGTGAGACTAGCGGGAGTGGCCATGAGCAGTTCTTC. Its translation: CASSVSETSGSGHEQFF.

The chain couples TRBV6-1 to TRBJ2-7; perhaps TRBD1 as D (5 bases). V was clipped by 3 bases and J by 4 bases, with 10 bases between them. This CDR3 contains 13 residues. The germline V gene encodes CDR1 MNHNS and CDR2 SASEGT. CDR3: CASSDPRVYEQYF. For the CDR3, the DNA is TGTGCCAGCAGTGATCCCAGGGTATACGAGCAGTACTTC.

V and J are TRBV5-4 and TRBJ2-3; D may be TRBD2 (6 bases). The V end was cut by 1 base, the J end by 6 bases, with 15 bases between. This CDR3 contains 15 residues. The germline CDR1 and CDR2 sequences are SGHNT and YYREEE (reference sequence). CDR3 sequence (DNA): TGTGCCAGCAGCTTGAAACTAGCTGTCGGGGATACGCAGTATTTT. Amino acid sequence: CASSLKLAVGDTQYF.

The chain joins TRBV7-9 to TRBJ2-7; no clear D. Germline V gives CDR1 SEHNR, CDR2 FQNEAQ (reference sequence). This CDR3 has 14 residues. V lost 5 bases, J lost 7 bases, and 18 bases lay in between. CDR3 amino acids: CASSQHLGIEEQYF. The CDR3 DNA follows: TGTGCCAGCAGCCAGCACCTAGGTATCGAAGAGCAGTACTTC. The full variable domain, completed using reference TRBV7-9 and TRBJ2-7, is DTGVSQNPRHKITKRGQNVTFRCDPISEHNRLYWYRQTLGQGPEFLTYFQNEAQLEKSRLLSDRFSAERPKGSFSTLEIQRTEQGDSAMYLCASSQHLGIEEQYFGPGTRLTVT.

The genes are TRBV28 and TRBJ2-7; TRBD1 agrees at 11 bases. This CDR3 contains 14 residues. V gave up 6 bases and J gave up 2 bases; unmatched junction bases: 3. Germline V CDR1 and CDR2: MDHEN, SYDVKM. This CDR3 reads CASRGDRGAYEQYF. The DNA for the CDR3 is TGTGCCAGCAGGGGGGACAGGGGGGCCTACGAGCAGTACTTC.

The chain has TRBV27 and TRBJ2-3; D is uncertain. The CDR3 runs to 16 residues. Germline V gene data show CDR1 as MNHEY and CDR2 as SMNVEV (reference sequence). The V and J ends lost 6 bases and 4 bases respectively, with 20 bases between them. The DNA for the CDR3 is TGTGCCAGCAGCCAAAGGGTCTCCCCCTTCCCAGATACGCAGTATTTT. It yields the protein CASSQRVSPFPDTQYF.

The chain employs TRBV2 and TRBJ2-7; D could derive from TRBD1 or TRBD2 (5 bases each). The length of the CDR3 is 18 residues. Between the trimmed V and J ends, which lost 2 bases and 6 bases, there was a span of 26 bases. Germline V gene data show CDR1 as SNHLY and CDR2 as FYNNEI. As DNA, the CDR3 is TGTGCCAGCAGTGAATGGGCTGGGCAGGGACCACTACGAGTCGAGCAGTACTTC. It encodes CASSEWAGQGPLRVEQYF. The variable domain in full, completed from reference TRBV2 and TRBJ2-7, reads EPEVTQTPSHQVTQMGQEVILRCVPISNHLYFYWYRQILGQKVEFLVSFYNNEISEKSEIFDDQFSVERPDGSNFTLKIRSTKLEDSAMYFCASSEWAGQGPLRVEQYFGPGTRLTVT.

Regarding this clone: Other DNA sequences in the same sample also yield this CDR3. This rearrangement joins TRBV4-1 to TRBJ2-2, with D possibly TRBD2 on 5 matching bases. Germline V gene lookup returns CDR1 MGHRA and CDR2 YSYEKL. This CDR3 has 14 residues. V gave up 1 base and J gave up 5 bases, with 8 bases separating them. This CDR3 reads CASSQGRDTGELFF. CDR3 sequence (DNA): TGCGCCAGCAGCCAAGGCCGGGATACCGGGGAGCTGTTTTTT.

The chain couples TRBV5-1 to TRBJ1-2; D is undetermined. CDR1 SGHRS and CDR2 YFSETQ come from the germline V gene. Trimming shortened V by 3 bases and J by 6 bases, and 18 bases separated the two germline ends. The CDR3 consists of 15 residues. CDR3 region: CASSSGTYEAHGYTF. Written as DNA, the CDR3 is TGCGCCAGCAGCTCGGGAACTTACGAGGCGCATGGCTACACCTTC.

The rearrangement joins TRBV5-1 to TRBJ1-1; tentative D call: TRBD1 (6 bases). Germline V gives CDR1 SGHRS, CDR2 YFSETQ. The CDR3 has 15 residues. V lost 4 bases and J 2 bases, leaving 15 bases between the germline ends. The CDR3 is CASSPSTGINTEAFF. CDR3 sequence (DNA): TGCGCCAGCAGCCCCTCGACAGGAATTAACACTGAAGCTTTCTTT.

The chain employs TRBV11-2 and TRBJ2-5; D is unclear. Per the germline V gene, CDR1 is SGHAT and CDR2 is FQNNGV. CDR3 length: 13 residues. Trimming left V 5 bases short and J 4 bases short, with 11 bases between. DNA of the CDR3: TGTGCCAGCAGCACCCAAACCGCAGAGACCCAGTACTTC. The encoded protein is CASSTQTAETQYF. The full variable domain, its missing parts supplied by reference TRBV11-2 and TRBJ2-5, is EAGVAQSPRYKIIEKRQSVAFWCNPISGHATLYWYQQILGQGPKLLIQFQNNGVVDDSQLPKDRFSAERLKGVDSTLKIQPAKLEDSAVYLCASSTQTAETQYFGPGTRLLVL.

The CDR3 loop reads CASSPGRDFEAFF. Written as DNA, the CDR3 is TGTGCCAGCTCACCAGGCAGGGATTTTGAAGCTTTCTTT. The chain has TRBV18 and TRBJ1-1, with a tentative D call TRBD1 (5 bases). Germline V gene sequence: CDR1 KGHSH, CDR2 LQKENI. Trimming took off 2 bases at V and 7 bases at J, with 11 bases between the two ends. The CDR3 runs 13 residues.

This clone was picked up one time. V and J are TRBV11-1 and TRBJ2-7; perhaps TRBD1 as D (6 bases). The CDR3 consists of 17 residues. Trimming took off 2 bases at V and 2 bases at J, with 19 bases between the two ends. CDR1 is SGHAT and CDR2 is FQDESV in the germline V gene (reference sequence). For the CDR3, the DNA is TGTGCCAGCAGCTTAAATTACCCAGGGGACATCACCTACGAGCAGTACTTC. Its translation is CASSLNYPGDITYEQYF.

Remarks on this clone: The identical CDR3 is also encoded by other nucleotide sequences in the sample. The chain has TRBV19 and TRBJ2-5; 8 nucleotides line up with TRBD2. This CDR3 has 14 amino acids. The J segment lost 4 bases and the V segment lost 1 base, leaving 2 bases of the junction unmatched. Germline-derived CDR1 and CDR2 are LNHDA and SQIVND (reference sequence). This chain's CDR3 is CASSIGLAGETQYF. The CDR3 nucleotides are TGTGCCAGTAGTATAGGGCTAGCGGGAGAGACCCAGTACTTC.

This chain links TRBV18 with TRBJ2-3, with TRBD1 identical over 7 bases. The CDR3 has 14 amino acids. CDR1 is KGHSH and CDR2 is LQKENI in the germline V gene. With 4 bases clipped from V and 4 bases from J, the junction kept 5 bases outside the gene matches. The CDR3 spells CASSLRQGPDTQYF. The CDR3 DNA reads TGTGCCAGCTCACTCCGACAGGGACCAGATACGCAGTATTTT.

This rearrangement joins TRBV9 to TRBJ2-1, with D hard to call. The germline CDR1 and CDR2 sequences are SGDLS and YYNGEE. The V end lost 0 bases, the J end lost 3 bases, and 10 bases lay between the germline ends. This CDR3 comprises 15 residues. The chain's CDR3 is CASSVAGSGYNEQFF. The CDR3, as DNA: TGTGCCAGCAGCGTAGCGGGTTCAGGCTACAATGAGCAGTTCTTC.